The clone carrying this T cell receptor (beta chain) was recorded only once. The antigen is unknown. Using immunoSEQ multiplex PCR, the repertoire was profiled, and TCRdb retains in-frame clones only, with some absent. The table lists 87,000 or so clones, around 85% of them singletons. These data are taken from a study of OX40 agonist ivuxolimab in advanced cancers. Study overall: Every patient in dose escalation had hepatocellular carcinoma, melanoma, renal cell or head and neck cancer. Three patients responded partially, comprising one with hepatocellular carcinoma and two with cutaneous melanoma. Study-level results: Expanded clones were, on average, more numerous in CD8+ T cells than in CD4+. At 0.1 to 3.0 mg/kg and by week 6, clonal expansion occurred in CD4+ and CD8+ blood T cells.

V lost 2 bases and J 4 bases, leaving 14 bases between the germline ends. The germline V gene encodes CDR1 MDHEN and CDR2 SYDVKM. This CDR3 is built from 15 residues. The genes are TRBV28 and TRBJ2-5; maybe TRBD1 (5 bases). The receptor comes from an adult with an advanced solid tumor such as melanoma, head and neck, liver or kidney cancer. Here the sequenced sample was CD4+ or CD8+ T cells sorted from blood, taken in a trial of the OX40 agonist ivuxolimab. CDR3 DNA: TGTGCCAGCAGTTTAGGCGCAGGGCGTCGAGAGACCCAGTACTTC. Translated, it gives CASSLGAGRRETQYF.